This record concerns one TCR beta chain sequence. The antigen is not known. V dropped 3 bases and J dropped 3; count of bases not matched to a gene: 8. The CDR3 consists of 16 residues. Germline V lookup: CDR1 ENHRY, CDR2 SYGVKD. Some clones are missing from TCRdb's copy, which holds only in-frame ones; the method was immunoSEQ multiplex PCR. The sample shows more than 110,000 clones, about four fifths of them seen only once. These data originate in a study of cytomegalovirus exposure and HLA in healthy donors. Overall study context: The approximately 610 first-cohort repertoires shared a platform with the 130 or so validation repertoires, as reported in a later analysis. General observations from the study: It was reported that the classifier diagnosed cytomegalovirus status with high specificity and sensitivity in both the original and validation cohorts. TCR sequences were mostly rare, though some public TCRs occurred in many donors. Investigators reported around 150 TCR beta chains as tied to cytomegalovirus.

Sequencing used PBMCs. The chain links TRBV10-3 to TRBJ1-3; 7 bases are shared with TRBD1. This receptor was identified in a woman aged 25-40 years in good health and CMV-seronegative. The CDR3 DNA follows: TGTGCCATCAGTGAATTACAGGGGCTTTATGGAAACACCATATATTTT. It yields the protein CAISELQGLYGNTIYF.